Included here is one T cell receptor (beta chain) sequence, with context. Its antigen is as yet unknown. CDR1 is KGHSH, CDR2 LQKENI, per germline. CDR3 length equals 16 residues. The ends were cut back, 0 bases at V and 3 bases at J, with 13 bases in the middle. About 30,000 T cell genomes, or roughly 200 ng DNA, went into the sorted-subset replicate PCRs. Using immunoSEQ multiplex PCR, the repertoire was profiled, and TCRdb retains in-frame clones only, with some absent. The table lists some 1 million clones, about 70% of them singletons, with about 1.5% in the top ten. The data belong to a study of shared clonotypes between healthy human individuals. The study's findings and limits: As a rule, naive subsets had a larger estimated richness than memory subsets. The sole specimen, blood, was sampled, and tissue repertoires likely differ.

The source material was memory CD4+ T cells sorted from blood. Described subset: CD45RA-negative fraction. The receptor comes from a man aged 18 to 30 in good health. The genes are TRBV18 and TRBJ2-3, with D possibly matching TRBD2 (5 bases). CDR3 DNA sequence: TGTGCCAGCTCACCACCGGTGGGAGTAGTGACAGATACGCAGTATTTT. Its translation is CASSPPVGVVTDTQYF.